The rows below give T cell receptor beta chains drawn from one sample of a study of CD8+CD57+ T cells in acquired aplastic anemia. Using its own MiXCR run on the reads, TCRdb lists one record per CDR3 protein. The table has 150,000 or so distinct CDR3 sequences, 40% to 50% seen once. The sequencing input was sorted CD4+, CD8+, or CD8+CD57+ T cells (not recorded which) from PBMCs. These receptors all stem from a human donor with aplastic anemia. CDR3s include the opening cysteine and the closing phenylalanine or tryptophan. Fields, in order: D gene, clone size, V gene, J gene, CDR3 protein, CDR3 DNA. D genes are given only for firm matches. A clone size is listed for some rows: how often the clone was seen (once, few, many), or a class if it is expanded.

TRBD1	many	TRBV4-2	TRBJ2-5	CASSQDGQETDF	TGTGCCAGCAGCCAAGATGGACAGGAGACGGACTTC
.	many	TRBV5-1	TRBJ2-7	CASSPAGNEQYF	TGCGCCAGCAGCCCAGCGGGTAACGAGCAGTACTTC
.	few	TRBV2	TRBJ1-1	CASSIQGLKTEAFF	TGTGCCAGTAGTATACAGGGCCTGAAAACTGAAGCTTTCTTT
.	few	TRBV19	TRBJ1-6	CASRAGNNSPLHF	TGTGCCAGCCGTGCCGGAAATAATTCACCCCTCCACTTT
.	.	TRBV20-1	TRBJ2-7	CSARVRDPYSPYGQYF	TGCAGTGCTAGAGTCCGGGATCCTTATAGCCCCTACGGGCAATACTTC
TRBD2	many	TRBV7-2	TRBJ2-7	CASSLVGLAGNYEQYF	TGTGCCAGCAGCTTAGTGGGACTAGCGGGAAATTACGAGCAGTACTTC
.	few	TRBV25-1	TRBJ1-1	CASSFTHPHGGKGTEAFF	TGTGCCAGCAGTTTCACCCACCCACATGGGGGGAAAGGGACTGAAGCTTTTTTT
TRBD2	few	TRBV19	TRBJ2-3	CASSLGLADTQYF	TGTGCCAGTAGTCTGGGACTAGCGGATACGCAGTATTTT
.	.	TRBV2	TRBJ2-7	CASSEGAGGLYEQYF	TGTGCCAGCAGTGAAGGGGCAGGGGGGCTCTACGAGCAGTACTTC
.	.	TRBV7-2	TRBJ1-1	CASSFTVNTEAFF	TGTGCCAGCAGCTTTACAGTGAACACTGAAGCTTTCTTT
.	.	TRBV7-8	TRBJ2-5	CASSLSTAPQQETQYF	TGTGCCAGCAGCTTATCGACCGCCCCCCAGCAAGAGACCCAGTACTTC
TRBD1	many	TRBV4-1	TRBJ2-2	CASSPHRGRDTGELFF	TGCGCCAGCAGCCCCCACAGGGGGCGCGACACCGGGGAGCTGTTTTTT
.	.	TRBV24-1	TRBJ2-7	CATSGSGGMQYF	TGTGCCACCAGTGGTTCAGGGGGGATGCAGTACTTC
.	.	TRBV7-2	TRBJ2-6	CASTALGANVLTF	TGTGCCAGCACCGCCCTCGGGGCCAACGTCCTGACTTTC
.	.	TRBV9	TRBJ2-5	CASPRLFQETQYF	TGTGCCAGCCCCCGACTGTTTCAAGAGACCCAGTACTTC
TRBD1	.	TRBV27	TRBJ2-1	CASIGGTGLNEQFF	TGTGCCAGCATTGGGGGGACAGGGCTCAATGAGCAGTTCTTC
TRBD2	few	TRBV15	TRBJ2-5	CATSSTSGGGETQYF	TGTGCCACCAGCAGCACTAGCGGGGGAGGAGAGACCCAGTACTTC
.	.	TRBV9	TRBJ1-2	CASTGEFNYGYTF	TGTGCCAGCACGGGGGAGTTTAACTATGGCTACACCTTC
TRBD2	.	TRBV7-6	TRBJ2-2	CASQGRTSGTGELFF	TGTGCCAGTCAGGGGCGGACTAGCGGGACCGGGGAGCTGTTTTTT
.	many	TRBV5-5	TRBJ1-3	CASSRTDGGNTIYF	TGTGCCAGCAGCCGGACGGACGGTGGAAACACCATATATTTT
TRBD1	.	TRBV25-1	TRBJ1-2	CASSDPGQGNYGYTF	TGTGCCAGCAGTGATCCGGGACAGGGGAACTATGGCTACACCTTC
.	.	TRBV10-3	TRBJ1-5	CASSRAAQRQPQHF	TGTGCCAGCAGTCGGGCGGCGCAAAGGCAGCCCCAGCATTTT
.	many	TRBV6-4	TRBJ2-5	CASTSSQGSPRGQYF	TGTGCCAGCACGTCATCTCAGGGATCTCCAAGGGGGCAGTACTTC
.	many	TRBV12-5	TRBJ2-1	CASVEGGNEQFF	TGTGCTAGCGTCGAGGGGGGGAATGAGCAGTTCTTC
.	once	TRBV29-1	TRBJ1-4	CSVGGSGEKLFF	TGCAGCGTTGGAGGGTCAGGAGAAAAACTGTTTTTT
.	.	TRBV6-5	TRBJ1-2	CASSFVERESYGYTF	TGTGCCAGCAGTTTTGTCGAGAGGGAAAGCTATGGCTACACCTTC
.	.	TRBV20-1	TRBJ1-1	CSASVGQAFF	TGCAGTGCTAGTGTGGGGCAAGCTTTCTTT
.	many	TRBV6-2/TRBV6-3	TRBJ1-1	CASSYSKTGEAFF	TGTGCCAGCAGTTACTCGAAAACGGGTGAGGCTTTCTTT
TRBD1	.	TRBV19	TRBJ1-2	CASSRQGTNYGYTF	TGTGCCAGTAGTCGACAGGGAACTAACTATGGCTACACCTTC
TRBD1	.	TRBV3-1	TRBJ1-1	CASSPLTGGGITEAFF	TGTGCCAGCAGCCCACTAACAGGGGGAGGGATCACTGAAGCTTTCTTT
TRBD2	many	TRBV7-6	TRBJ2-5	CASSRTSGQETQYF	TGTGCCAGCAGCCGTACTAGCGGCCAAGAGACCCAGTACTTC
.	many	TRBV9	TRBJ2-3	CASSPAPFEQYF	TGTGCCAGCAGCCCTGCCCCTTTTGAGCAGTATTTT
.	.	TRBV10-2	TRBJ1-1	CAGNDPSTEAFF	TGCGCCGGCAATGACCCGAGCACTGAAGCTTTCTTT
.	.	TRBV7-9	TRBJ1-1	CASSLGQQNTEAFF	TGTGCCAGCAGCTTAGGACAGCAAAACACTGAAGCTTTCTTT
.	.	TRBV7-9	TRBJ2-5	CASSAETRGRETQYF	TGTGCCAGCAGCGCGGAGACTAGGGGACGAGAGACCCAGTACTTC
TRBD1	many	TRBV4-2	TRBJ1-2	CASSQPSTGPYGYTF	TGTGCCAGCAGCCAACCGTCGACAGGGCCCTATGGCTACACCTTC
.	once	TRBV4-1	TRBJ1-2	CASSQGSTNYGYTF	TGCGCCAGCAGCCAAGGATCTACTAACTATGGCTACACCTTC